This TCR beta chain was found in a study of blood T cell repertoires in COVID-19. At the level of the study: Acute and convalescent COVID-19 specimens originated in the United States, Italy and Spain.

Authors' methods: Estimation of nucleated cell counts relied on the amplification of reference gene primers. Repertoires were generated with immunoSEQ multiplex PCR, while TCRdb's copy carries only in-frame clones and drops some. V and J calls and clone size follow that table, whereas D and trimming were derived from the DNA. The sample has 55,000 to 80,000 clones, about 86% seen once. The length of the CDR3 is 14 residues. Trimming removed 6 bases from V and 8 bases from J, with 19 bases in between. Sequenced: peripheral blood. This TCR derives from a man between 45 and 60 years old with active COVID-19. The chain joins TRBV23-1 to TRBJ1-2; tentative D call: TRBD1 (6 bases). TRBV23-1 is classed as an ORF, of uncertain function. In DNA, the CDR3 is TGCGCCAGCAGCAATCGGGCAGGGGAAGGCGGCTACACCTTC. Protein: CASSNRAGEGGYTF.